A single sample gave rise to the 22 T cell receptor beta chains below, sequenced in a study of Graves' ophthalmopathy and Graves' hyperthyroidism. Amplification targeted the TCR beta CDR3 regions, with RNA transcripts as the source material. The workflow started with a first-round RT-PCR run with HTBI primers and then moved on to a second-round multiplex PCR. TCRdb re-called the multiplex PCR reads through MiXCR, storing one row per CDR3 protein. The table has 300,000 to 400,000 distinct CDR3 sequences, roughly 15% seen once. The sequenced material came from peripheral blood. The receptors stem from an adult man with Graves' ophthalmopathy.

This CDR3 reads CASSTLPDSLMEQYF. The DNA for the CDR3 is TGTGCCAGCAGTACCCTTCCGGACTCGCTTATGGAGCAGTACTTC. The V call is TRBV28, the J call TRBJ2-7, with D possibly matching TRBD2 (5 bases). Trimming stripped 5 bases from V and 7 bases from J, with 21 bases between. CDR1 is MDHEN and CDR2 is SYDVKM in the germline V gene. CDR3 size: 15 residues.

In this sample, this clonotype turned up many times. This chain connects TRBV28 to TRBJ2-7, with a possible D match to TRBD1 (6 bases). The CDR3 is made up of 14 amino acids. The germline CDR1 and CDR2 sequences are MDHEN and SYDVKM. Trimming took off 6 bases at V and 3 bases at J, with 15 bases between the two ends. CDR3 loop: CASRKTGRSYEQYF. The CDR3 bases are TGTGCCAGCAGAAAGACAGGTCGGAGCTACGAGCAGTACTTC. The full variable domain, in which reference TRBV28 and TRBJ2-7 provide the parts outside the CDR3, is DVKVTQSSRYLVKRTGEKVFLECVQDMDHENMFWYRQDPGLGLRLIYFSYDVKMKEKGDIPEGYSVSREKKERFSLILESASTNQTSMYLCASRKTGRSYEQYFGPGTRLTVT.

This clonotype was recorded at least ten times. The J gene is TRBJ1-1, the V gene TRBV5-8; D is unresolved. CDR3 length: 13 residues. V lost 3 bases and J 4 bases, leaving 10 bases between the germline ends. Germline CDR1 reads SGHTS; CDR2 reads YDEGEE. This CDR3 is CASSSTVGTEAFF. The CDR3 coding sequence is TGTGCCAGCAGCTCCACAGTAGGCACTGAAGCTTTCTTT.

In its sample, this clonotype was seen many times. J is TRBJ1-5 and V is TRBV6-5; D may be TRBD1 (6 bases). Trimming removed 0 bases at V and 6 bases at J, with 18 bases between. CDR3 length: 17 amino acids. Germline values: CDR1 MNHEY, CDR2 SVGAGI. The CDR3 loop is CASSYSFTGREGQPQHF. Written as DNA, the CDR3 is TGTGCCAGCAGTTACTCGTTCACAGGGCGAGAAGGTCAGCCCCAGCATTTT.

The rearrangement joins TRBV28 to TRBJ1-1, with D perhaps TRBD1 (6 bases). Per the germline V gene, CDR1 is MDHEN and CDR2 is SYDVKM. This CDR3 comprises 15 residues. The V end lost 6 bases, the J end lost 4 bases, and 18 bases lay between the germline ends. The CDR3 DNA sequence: TGTGCCAGCAGAGCCACAGGGTTAGGGCCCACTGAAGCTTTCTTT. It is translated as CASRATGLGPTEAFF. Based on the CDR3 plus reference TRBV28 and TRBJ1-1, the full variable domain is DVKVTQSSRYLVKRTGEKVFLECVQDMDHENMFWYRQDPGLGLRLIYFSYDVKMKEKGDIPEGYSVSREKKERFSLILESASTNQTSMYLCASRATGLGPTEAFFGQGTRLTVV.

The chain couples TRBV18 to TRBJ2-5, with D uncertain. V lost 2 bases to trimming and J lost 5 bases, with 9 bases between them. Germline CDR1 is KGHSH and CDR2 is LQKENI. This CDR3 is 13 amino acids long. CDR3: CASSPSGMETQYF. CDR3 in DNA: TGTGCCAGCTCACCAAGTGGCATGGAGACCCAGTACTTC.

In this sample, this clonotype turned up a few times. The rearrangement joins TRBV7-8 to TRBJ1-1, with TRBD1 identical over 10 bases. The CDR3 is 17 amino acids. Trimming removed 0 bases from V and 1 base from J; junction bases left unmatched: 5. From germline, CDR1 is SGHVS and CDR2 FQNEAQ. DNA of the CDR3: TGTGCCAGCAGCTTAGCCGGACAGGGGGTGGGGAACACTGAAGCTTTCTTT. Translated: CASSLAGQGVGNTEAFF.

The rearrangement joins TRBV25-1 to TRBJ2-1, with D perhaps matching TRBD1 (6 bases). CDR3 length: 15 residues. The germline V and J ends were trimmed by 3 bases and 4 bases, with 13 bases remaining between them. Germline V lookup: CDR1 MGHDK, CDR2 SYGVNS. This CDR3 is CASSEDNRVYNEQFF. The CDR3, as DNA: TGTGCCAGCAGTGAGGATAACAGGGTATACAATGAGCAGTTCTTC.

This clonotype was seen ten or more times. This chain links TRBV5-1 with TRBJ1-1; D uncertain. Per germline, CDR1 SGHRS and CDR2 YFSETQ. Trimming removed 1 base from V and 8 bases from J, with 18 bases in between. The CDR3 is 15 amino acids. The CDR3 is CASSLSAVPGREAFF. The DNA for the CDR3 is TGCGCCAGCAGCTTGTCTGCCGTCCCGGGTCGCGAAGCTTTCTTT. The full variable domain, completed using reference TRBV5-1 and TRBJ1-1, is KAGVTQTPRYLIKTRGQQVTLSCSPISGHRSVSWYQQTPGQGLQFLFEYFSETQRNKGNFPGRFSGRQFSNSRSEMNVSTLELGDSALYLCASSLSAVPGREAFFGQGTRLTVV.

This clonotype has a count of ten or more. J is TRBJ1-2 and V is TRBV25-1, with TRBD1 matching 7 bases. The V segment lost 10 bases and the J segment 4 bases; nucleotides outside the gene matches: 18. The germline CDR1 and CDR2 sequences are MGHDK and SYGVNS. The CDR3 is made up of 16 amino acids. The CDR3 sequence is CAIRSWKTGLSYGYTF. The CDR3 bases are TGTGCCATCAGATCATGGAAGACAGGGTTGAGCTATGGCTACACCTTC.

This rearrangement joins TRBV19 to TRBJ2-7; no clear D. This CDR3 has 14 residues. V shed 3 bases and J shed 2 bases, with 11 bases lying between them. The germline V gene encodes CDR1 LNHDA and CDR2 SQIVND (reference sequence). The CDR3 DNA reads TGTGCCAGTAGTATCCAGGACGTACCCTACGAGCAGTACTTC. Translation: CASSIQDVPYEQYF.

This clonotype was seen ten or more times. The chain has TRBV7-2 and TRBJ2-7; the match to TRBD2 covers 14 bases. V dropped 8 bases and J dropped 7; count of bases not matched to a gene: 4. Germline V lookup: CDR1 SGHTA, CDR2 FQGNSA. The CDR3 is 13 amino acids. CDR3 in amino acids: CASGLAGGHEQYF. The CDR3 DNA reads TGTGCCAGCGGACTAGCGGGGGGTCATGAGCAGTACTTC.

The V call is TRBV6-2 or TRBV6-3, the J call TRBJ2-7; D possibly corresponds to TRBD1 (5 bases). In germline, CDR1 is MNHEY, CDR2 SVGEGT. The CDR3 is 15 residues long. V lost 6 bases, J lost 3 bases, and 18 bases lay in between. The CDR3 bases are TGTGCCAGCAGCTCACTGTCCGACAGAATCTACGAGCAGTACTTC. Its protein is CASSSLSDRIYEQYF.

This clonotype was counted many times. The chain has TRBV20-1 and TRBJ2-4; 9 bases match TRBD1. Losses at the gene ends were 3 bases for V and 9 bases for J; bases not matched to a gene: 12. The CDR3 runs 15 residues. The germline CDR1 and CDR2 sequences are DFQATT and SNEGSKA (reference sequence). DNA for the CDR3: TGCAGTGCTAGGTTAGGACAGGGGCTCGGCGGCATTCAGTACTTC. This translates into CSARLGQGLGGIQYF.

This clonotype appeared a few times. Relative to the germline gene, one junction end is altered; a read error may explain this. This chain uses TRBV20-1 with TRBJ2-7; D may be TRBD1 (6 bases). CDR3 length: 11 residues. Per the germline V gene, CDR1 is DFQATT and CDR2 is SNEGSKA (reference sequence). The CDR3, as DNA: TGCAGTGTAGACCACAGGGTCGGGCAGTCCTTC. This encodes CSVDHRVGQSF.

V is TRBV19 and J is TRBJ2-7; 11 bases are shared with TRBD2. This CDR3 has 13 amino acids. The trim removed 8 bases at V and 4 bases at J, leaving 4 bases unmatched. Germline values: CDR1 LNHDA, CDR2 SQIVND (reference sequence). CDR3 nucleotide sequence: TGTGCCAGTGTGGGGACTAGCGGTTACGAGCAGTACTTC. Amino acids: CASVGTSGYEQYF. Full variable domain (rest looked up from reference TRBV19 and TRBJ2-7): DGGITQSPKYLFRKEGQNVTLSCEQNLNHDAMYWYRQDPGQGLRLIYYSQIVNDFQKGDIAEGYSVSREKKESFPLTVTSAQKNPTAFYLCASVGTSGYEQYFGPGTRLTVT.

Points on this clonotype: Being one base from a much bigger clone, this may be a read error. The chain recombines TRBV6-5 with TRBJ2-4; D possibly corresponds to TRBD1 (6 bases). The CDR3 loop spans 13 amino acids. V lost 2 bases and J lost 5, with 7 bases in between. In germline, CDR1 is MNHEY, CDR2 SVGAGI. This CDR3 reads CASSYGQQNIQYF. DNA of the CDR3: TGTGCCAGCAGTTACGGACAGCAAAACATTCAGTACTTC.

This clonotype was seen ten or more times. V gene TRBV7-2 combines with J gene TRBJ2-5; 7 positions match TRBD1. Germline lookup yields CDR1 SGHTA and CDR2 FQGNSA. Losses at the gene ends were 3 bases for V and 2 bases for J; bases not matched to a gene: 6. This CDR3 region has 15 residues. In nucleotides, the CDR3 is TGTGCCAGCAGCTTCCTGGGACAGACTCAAGAGACCCAGTACTTC. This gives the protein CASSFLGQTQETQYF.

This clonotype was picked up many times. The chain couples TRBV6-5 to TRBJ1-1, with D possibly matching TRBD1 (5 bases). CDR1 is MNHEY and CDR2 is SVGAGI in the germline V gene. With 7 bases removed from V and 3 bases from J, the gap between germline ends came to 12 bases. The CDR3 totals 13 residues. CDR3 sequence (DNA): TGTGCCAGCAAAACGGGACGGTACACTGAAGCTTTCTTT. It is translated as CASKTGRYTEAFF.

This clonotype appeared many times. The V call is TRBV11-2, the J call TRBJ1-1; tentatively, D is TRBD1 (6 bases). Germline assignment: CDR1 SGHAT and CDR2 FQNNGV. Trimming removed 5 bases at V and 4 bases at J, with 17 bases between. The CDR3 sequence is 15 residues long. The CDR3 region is CASSLYRVIGTEAFF. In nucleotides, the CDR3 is TGTGCCAGCAGCCTATACAGGGTAATCGGCACTGAAGCTTTCTTT.

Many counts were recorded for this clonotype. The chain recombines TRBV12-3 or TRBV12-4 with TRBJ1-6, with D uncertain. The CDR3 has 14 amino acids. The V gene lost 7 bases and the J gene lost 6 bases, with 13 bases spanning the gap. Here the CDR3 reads CASTFGQTNSPLHF. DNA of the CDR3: TGTGCCAGCACCTTCGGGCAGACTAATTCACCCCTCCACTTT.

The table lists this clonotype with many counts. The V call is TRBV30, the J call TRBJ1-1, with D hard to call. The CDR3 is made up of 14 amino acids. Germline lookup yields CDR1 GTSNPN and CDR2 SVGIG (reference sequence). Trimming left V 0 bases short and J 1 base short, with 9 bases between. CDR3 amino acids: CAWSVLKTNTEAFF. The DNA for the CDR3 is TGTGCCTGGAGTGTTTTGAAAACGAACACTGAAGCTTTCTTT.